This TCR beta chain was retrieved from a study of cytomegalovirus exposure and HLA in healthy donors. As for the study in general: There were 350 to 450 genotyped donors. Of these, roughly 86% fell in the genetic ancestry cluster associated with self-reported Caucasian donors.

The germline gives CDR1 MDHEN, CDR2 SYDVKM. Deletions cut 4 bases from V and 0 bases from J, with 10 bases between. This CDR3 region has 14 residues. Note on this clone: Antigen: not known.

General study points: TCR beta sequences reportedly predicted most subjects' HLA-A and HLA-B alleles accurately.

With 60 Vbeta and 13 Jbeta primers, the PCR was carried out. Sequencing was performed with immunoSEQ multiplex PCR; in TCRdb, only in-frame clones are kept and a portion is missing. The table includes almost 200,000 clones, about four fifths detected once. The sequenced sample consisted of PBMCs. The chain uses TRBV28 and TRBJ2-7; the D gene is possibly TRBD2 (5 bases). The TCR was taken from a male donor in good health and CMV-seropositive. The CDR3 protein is CASSWVGSSYEQYF. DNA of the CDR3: TGTGCCAGCAGTTGGGTGGGGAGCTCCTACGAGCAGTACTTC.